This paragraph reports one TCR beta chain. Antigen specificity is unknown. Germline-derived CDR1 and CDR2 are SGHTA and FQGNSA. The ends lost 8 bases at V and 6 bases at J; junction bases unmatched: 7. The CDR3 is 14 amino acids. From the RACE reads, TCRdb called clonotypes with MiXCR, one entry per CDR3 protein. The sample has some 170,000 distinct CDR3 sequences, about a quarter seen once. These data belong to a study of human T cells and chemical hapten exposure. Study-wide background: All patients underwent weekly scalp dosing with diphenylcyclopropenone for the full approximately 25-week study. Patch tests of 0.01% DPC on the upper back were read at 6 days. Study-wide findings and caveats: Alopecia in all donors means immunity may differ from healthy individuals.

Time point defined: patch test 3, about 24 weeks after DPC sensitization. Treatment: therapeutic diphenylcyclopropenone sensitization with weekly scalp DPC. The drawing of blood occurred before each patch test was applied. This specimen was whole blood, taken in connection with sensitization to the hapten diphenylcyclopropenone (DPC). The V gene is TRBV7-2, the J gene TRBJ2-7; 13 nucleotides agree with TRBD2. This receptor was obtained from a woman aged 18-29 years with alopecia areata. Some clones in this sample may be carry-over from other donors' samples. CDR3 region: CASGLAGVVSEQYF. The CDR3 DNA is TGTGCCAGCGGACTAGCGGGAGTCGTCTCCGAGCAGTACTTC.